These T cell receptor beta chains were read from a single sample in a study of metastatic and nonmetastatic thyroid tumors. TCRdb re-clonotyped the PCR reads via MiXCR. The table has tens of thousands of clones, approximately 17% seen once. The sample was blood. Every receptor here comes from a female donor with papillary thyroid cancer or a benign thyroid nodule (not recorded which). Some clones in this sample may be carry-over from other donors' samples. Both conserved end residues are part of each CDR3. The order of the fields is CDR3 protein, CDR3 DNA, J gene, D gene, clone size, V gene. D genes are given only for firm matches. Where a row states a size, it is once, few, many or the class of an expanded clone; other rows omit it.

CDR3aa: CIVWANFLTF; CDR3nt: TGCATCGTCTGGGCCAACTTCCTGACTTTC; j_gene: TRBJ2-6; d_gene: NA; abundance: few; v_gene: TRBV29-1
CDR3aa: CASSLEDRGGYAYTF; CDR3nt: TGTGCCAGCAGCTTGGAGGACAGGGGGGGCTATGCCTACACCTTC; j_gene: TRBJ1-2; d_gene: TRBD1; abundance: NA; v_gene: TRBV7-2
CDR3aa: CSATIASEQYF; CDR3nt: TGCAGTGCTACAATAGCGAGCGAGCAGTACTTC; j_gene: TRBJ2-7; d_gene: NA; abundance: NA; v_gene: TRBV20-1
CDR3aa: CASSPYTSGRTFF; CDR3nt: TGTGCCAGCAGTCCGTATACTAGCGGGAGAACGTTCTTC; j_gene: TRBJ2-1; d_gene: TRBD2; abundance: many; v_gene: TRBV6-2/TRBV6-3
CDR3aa: CASRSGQYEQYF; CDR3nt: TGTGCCAGCAGATCTGGACAGTACGAGCAGTACTTC; j_gene: TRBJ2-7; d_gene: NA; abundance: medium-sized; v_gene: TRBV6-1
CDR3aa: CASSLGQGWFESYEQYF; CDR3nt: TGCGCCAGCAGCTTGGGACAGGGGTGGTTCGAATCCTACGAGCAGTACTTC; j_gene: TRBJ2-7; d_gene: TRBD1; abundance: many; v_gene: TRBV5-1
CDR3aa: CASSPMNNEQFF; CDR3nt: TGTGCCAGCTCACCAATGAACAATGAGCAGTTCTTC; j_gene: TRBJ2-1; d_gene: NA; abundance: NA; v_gene: TRBV18
CDR3aa: CATSRGPSRGSTDTQYF; CDR3nt: TGTGCCACCAGCAGAGGCCCCTCTCGCGGGAGTACAGATACGCAGTATTTT; j_gene: TRBJ2-3; d_gene: TRBD2; abundance: many; v_gene: TRBV15
CDR3aa: CASSQDIGTGVRGNQPQHF; CDR3nt: TGTGCCAGCAGCCAAGATATTGGGACAGGGGTTAGGGGAAATCAGCCCCAGCATTTT; j_gene: TRBJ1-5; d_gene: TRBD1; abundance: NA; v_gene: TRBV4-2
CDR3aa: CASEGLAGGVETQYF; CDR3nt: TGTGCCAGCGAGGGACTAGCGGGAGGTGTAGAGACCCAGTACTTC; j_gene: TRBJ2-5; d_gene: TRBD2; abundance: many; v_gene: TRBV6-1
CDR3aa: CASSRLGGSSYNEQFF; CDR3nt: TGTGCCAGCAGCCGGTTAGGGGGGAGCTCCTACAATGAGCAGTTCTTC; j_gene: TRBJ2-1; d_gene: NA; abundance: many; v_gene: TRBV7-9
CDR3aa: CASSLGRTADTQYF; CDR3nt: TGTGCCAGCAGTTTAGGTAGGACTGCAGATACGCAGTATTTT; j_gene: TRBJ2-3; d_gene: NA; abundance: many; v_gene: TRBV28
CDR3aa: CSANHNRGRWEKLFF; CDR3nt: TGCAGTGCTAATCATAACAGGGGGCGGTGGGAAAAACTGTTTTTT; j_gene: TRBJ1-4; d_gene: TRBD1; abundance: many; v_gene: TRBV20-1
CDR3aa: CASSSGPGLGTYEQYF; CDR3nt: TGCGCCAGCAGCTCAGGACCGGGACTGGGAACCTACGAGCAGTACTTC; j_gene: TRBJ2-7; d_gene: NA; abundance: NA; v_gene: TRBV5-1
CDR3aa: CSASGGRSTGELFF; CDR3nt: TGCAGTGCTAGCGGGGGGCGAAGCACCGGGGAGCTGTTTTTT; j_gene: TRBJ2-2; d_gene: NA; abundance: NA; v_gene: TRBV20-1
CDR3aa: CASSPVGLEKYF; CDR3nt: TGTGCCAGCAGCCCGGTCGGGCTCGAGAAGTATTTT; j_gene: TRBJ2-3; d_gene: NA; abundance: few; v_gene: TRBV6-1
CDR3aa: CASSLRLGNTEAFF; CDR3nt: TGTGCCAGTAGCCTGCGACTCGGGAACACTGAAGCTTTCTTT; j_gene: TRBJ1-1; d_gene: NA; abundance: many; v_gene: TRBV19
CDR3aa: CASSYSSVSSNQPQHF; CDR3nt: TGTGCCAGCAGTTATTCATCCGTCAGTAGCAATCAGCCCCAGCATTTT; j_gene: TRBJ1-5; d_gene: NA; abundance: many; v_gene: TRBV6-2/TRBV6-3
CDR3aa: CASSARGTSPNEQFF; CDR3nt: TGTGCCAGCAGCGCTCGAGGGACTAGCCCCAATGAGCAGTTCTTC; j_gene: TRBJ2-1; d_gene: TRBD2; abundance: many; v_gene: TRBV3-1
CDR3aa: CASSPRIVRGGTQYF; CDR3nt: TGCGCCAGCAGCCCGAGGATCGTGAGAGGTGGTACGCAGTATTTT; j_gene: TRBJ2-3; d_gene: NA; abundance: many; v_gene: TRBV4-1
CDR3aa: CASRTLAGGVNEQFF; CDR3nt: TGTGCCAGCAGGACCCTAGCGGGAGGGGTGAATGAGCAGTTCTTC; j_gene: TRBJ2-1; d_gene: TRBD2; abundance: many; v_gene: TRBV6-1
CDR3aa: CSARLGQQETQYF; CDR3nt: TGCAGTGCTAGACTCGGACAGCAAGAGACCCAGTACTTC; j_gene: TRBJ2-5; d_gene: NA; abundance: many; v_gene: TRBV20-1
CDR3aa: CASSQSAAPTDTDTQYF; CDR3nt: TGTGCCAGCAGCCAATCGGCAGCGCCCACCGACACAGATACGCAGTATTTT; j_gene: TRBJ2-3; d_gene: NA; abundance: many; v_gene: TRBV16
CDR3aa: CASDDRDGQPQHF; CDR3nt: TGTGCCAGCGACGACAGGGATGGTCAGCCCCAGCATTTT; j_gene: TRBJ1-5; d_gene: TRBD1; abundance: many; v_gene: TRBV28
CDR3aa: CASSFDGRREQYF; CDR3nt: TGTGCCAGCAGCTTTGACGGGAGGCGCGAGCAGTACTTC; j_gene: TRBJ2-7; d_gene: TRBD2; abundance: few; v_gene: TRBV11-2
CDR3aa: CSARDQSGSWDNEQFF; CDR3nt: TGCAGTGCTAGAGATCAAAGCGGGAGTTGGGACAATGAGCAGTTCTTC; j_gene: TRBJ2-1; d_gene: TRBD2; abundance: many; v_gene: TRBV20-1
CDR3aa: CASILSESLPDGYTF; CDR3nt: TGTGCCAGCATTCTAAGCGAGTCACTCCCGGATGGCTACACCTTC; j_gene: TRBJ1-2; d_gene: NA; abundance: NA; v_gene: TRBV6-1
CDR3aa: CASRSRLASELAKNIQYF; CDR3nt: TGTGCCAGCAGGTCCCGACTAGCATCGGAACTAGCCAAAAACATTCAGTACTTC; j_gene: TRBJ2-4; d_gene: TRBD2; abundance: many; v_gene: TRBV28